The TCR beta chain described here comes from a study of blood T cells in healthy people across ages. Overall study results and limits: Higher diversity, along with more naive CD4+ cells, distinguished long-lived donors from aged donors. Not knowing donor CMV status may have confounded expanded clonotype changes.

The use of a sample-barcoded 5' primer and a J-beta primer mix characterized a second PCR of roughly 7 to 11 cycles. Each cDNA molecule was tagged by a template-switch adaptor with 12 random nucleotides. Each sample provided no less than 2.5 million CDR3-containing paired-end reads. TCRdb recomputed calls from the 5' RACE reads with MiXCR, one row per CDR3 protein. The table shows over 600,000 distinct CDR3 sequences, with approximately 53% occurring only once. Comment on this clonotype: The antigen remains unidentified.

This CDR3 has 14 amino acids. The germline CDR1 and CDR2 sequences are SGHDN and FVKESK. V lost 4 bases and J lost 7; bases outside the gene matches: 9. The gene calls are TRBV14 and TRBJ2-7; 8 nucleotides align to TRBD1. The TCR was taken from a man in his forties in good health. The sample was blood. CDR3 loop: CASSRRAGGEEQYF. Here the CDR3 DNA reads TGTGCCAGCAGCCGACGAGCAGGGGGCGAAGAGCAGTACTTC.